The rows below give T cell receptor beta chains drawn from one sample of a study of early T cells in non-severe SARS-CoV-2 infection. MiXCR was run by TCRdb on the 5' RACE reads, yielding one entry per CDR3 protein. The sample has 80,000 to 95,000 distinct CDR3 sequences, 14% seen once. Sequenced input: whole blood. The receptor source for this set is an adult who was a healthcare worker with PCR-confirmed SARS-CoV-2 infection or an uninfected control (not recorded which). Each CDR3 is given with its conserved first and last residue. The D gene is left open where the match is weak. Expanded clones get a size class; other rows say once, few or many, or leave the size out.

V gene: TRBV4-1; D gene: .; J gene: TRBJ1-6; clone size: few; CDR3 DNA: TGCGCCAGCAGCTCCCGGGACTATGAAGGATATTTTAATTCACCCCTCCACTTT; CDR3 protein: CASSSRDYEGYFNSPLHF
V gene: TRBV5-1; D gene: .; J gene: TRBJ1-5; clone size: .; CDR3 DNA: TGCGCCAGCAGCTTGGTCGGGGACGGCTATCAGCCCCAGCATTTT; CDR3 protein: CASSLVGDGYQPQHF
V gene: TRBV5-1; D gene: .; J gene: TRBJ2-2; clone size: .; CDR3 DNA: TGCGCCAGCAGAGCAAGACAGGTTAACACCGGGGAGCTGTTTTTT; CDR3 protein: CASRARQVNTGELFF
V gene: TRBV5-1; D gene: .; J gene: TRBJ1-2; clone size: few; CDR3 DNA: TGCGCCAGCAGCACAATTGGGCCCACAGGGAAAGGAGGGTATGGCTACACCTTC; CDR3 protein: CASSTIGPTGKGGYGYTF
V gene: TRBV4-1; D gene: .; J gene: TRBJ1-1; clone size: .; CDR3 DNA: TGCGCCAGCAGCCAAAAGCTCCCGGGAGAAGCTTTCTTT; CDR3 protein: CASSQKLPGEAFF
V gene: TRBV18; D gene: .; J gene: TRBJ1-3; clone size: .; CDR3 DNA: TGTGCCAGCTCAGAGAAGAGTCAACAGATCTCTGGAAACACCATATATTTT; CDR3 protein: CASSEKSQQISGNTIYF
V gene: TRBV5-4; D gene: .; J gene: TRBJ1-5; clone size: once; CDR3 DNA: TGTGCCAGCAGCCTCCCGAGAGAACAGCCCCAGCATTTT; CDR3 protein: CASSLPREQPQHF
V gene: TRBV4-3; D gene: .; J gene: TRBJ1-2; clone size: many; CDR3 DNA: TGCGCCAGCAGCCAAGTTGGGGGCGTCGTCTATGGCTACACCTTC; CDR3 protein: CASSQVGGVVYGYTF
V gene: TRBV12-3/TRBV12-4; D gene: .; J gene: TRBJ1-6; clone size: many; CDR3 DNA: TGTGCCAGCGGACCGGGTGTTAGTAATTCACCCCTCCACTTT; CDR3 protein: CASGPGVSNSPLHF
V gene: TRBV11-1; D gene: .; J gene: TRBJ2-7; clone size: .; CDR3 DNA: TGTGCCAGCAGCTTAGGGCGGAGGATGGACGAGCAGTACTTC; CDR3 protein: CASSLGRRMDEQYF
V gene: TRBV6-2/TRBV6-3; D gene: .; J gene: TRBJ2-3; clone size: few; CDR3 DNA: TGTGCCAGCACTGACCGGGGGCCAGATACGCAGTATTTT; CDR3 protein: CASTDRGPDTQYF
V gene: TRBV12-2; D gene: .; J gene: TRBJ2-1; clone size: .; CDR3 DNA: TGTGCAAGTCGCCCTAACGAATTCCGGGTAAACCTAATACACAATGAGCAGTTCTTC; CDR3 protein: CASRPNEFRVNLIHNEQFF
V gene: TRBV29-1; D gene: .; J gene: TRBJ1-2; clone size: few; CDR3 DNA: TGCAGCGTTGAAGAGGATGGCTACACCTTC; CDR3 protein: CSVEEDGYTF
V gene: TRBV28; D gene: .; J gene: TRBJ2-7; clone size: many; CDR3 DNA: TGTGCCAGCAGTTCCCTCCTACAGTACTTC; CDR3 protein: CASSSLLQYF
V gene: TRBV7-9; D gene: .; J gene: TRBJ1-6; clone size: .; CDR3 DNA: TGTGCCAGCAGCTTAGATCCCGGGGGGGTTAATTCACCCCTCCACTTT; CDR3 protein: CASSLDPGGVNSPLHF
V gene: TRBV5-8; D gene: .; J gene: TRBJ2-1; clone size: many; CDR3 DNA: TGTGCCAGCAGCTTGAACCCGGGGTCCTACAATGAGCAGTTCTTC; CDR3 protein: CASSLNPGSYNEQFF
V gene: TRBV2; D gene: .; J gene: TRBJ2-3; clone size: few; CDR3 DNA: TGTGCCAGCAGTGAGGTCAGGGGCACAGATACGCAGTATTTT; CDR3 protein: CASSEVRGTDTQYF
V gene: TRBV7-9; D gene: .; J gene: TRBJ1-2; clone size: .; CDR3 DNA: TGTGCCAGCAGCTTAGTAGGCGGGGAAAGCAATGGCTACACCTTC; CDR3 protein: CASSLVGGESNGYTF
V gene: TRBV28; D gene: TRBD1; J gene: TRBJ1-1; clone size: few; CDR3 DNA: TGTGCCAGCAGATGGGACAGGGTCTTCGGGAACACTGAAGCTTTCTTT; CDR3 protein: CASRWDRVFGNTEAFF
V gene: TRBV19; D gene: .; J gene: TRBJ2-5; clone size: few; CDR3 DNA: TGTGCCAGTAGTTCTCAGACAGTGGAGACCCAGTACTTC; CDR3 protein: CASSSQTVETQYF
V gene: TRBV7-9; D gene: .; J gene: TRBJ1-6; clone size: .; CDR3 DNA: TGTGCCAGCAGCTTCGAGGGAATACAGGGTAAACCCCTCCACTTT; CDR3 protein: CASSFEGIQGKPLHF
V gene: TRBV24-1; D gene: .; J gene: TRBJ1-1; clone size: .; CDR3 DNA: TGTGCCACCAGTGATTTGCCGGGGAGAGACACTGAAGCTTTCTTT; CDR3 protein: CATSDLPGRDTEAFF
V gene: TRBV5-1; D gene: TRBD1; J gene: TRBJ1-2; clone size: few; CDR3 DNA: TGCGCCAGCAGCATCGGACAGGGCTTGGGCGGCTACACCTTC; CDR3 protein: CASSIGQGLGGYTF
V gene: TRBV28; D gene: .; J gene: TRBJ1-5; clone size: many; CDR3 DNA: TGTGCCAGCAGTTTATATGTGAGTAATAGCAATCAGCCCCAGCATTTT; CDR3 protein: CASSLYVSNSNQPQHF
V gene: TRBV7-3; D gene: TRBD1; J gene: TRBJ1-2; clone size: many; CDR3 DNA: TGTGCCAGCAGCTGGACAGGGGAAGACTATGGCTACACCTTC; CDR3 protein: CASSWTGEDYGYTF
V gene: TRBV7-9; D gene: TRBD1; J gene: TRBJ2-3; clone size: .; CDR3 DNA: TGTGCCAGCAGCTACTCGCGACAGGGGGGAAGTCGCACAGATACGCAGTATTTT; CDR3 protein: CASSYSRQGGSRTDTQYF
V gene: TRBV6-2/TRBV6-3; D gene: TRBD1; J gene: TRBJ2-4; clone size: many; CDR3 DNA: TGTGCCAGCAGTTACTCCCTTGGAGGATCAGGGGGAACAGATAACATTCAGTACTTC; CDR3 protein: CASSYSLGGSGGTDNIQYF
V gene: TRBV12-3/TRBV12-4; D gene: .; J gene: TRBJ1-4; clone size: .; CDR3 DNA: TGTGCCAGCAGTTTCTCCAGGGTTAATGAAAAACTGTTTTTT; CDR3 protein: CASSFSRVNEKLFF
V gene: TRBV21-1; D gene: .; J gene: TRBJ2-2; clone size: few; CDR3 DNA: TGTGCCAGCAGCAAGGACCCGGGACAGATAATTAACACCGGGGAGCTGTTTTTT; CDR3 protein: CASSKDPGQIINTGELFF
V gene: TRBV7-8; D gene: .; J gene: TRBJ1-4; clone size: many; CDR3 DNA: TGTGCCAGCAGCTTATTTTTGCAAGAAAAACTGTTTTTT; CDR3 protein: CASSLFLQEKLFF
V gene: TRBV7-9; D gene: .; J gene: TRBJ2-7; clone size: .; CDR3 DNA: TGTGCCAGCAGCTTACTATCTTTGGGCGAGCAGTACTTC; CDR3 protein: CASSLLSLGEQYF
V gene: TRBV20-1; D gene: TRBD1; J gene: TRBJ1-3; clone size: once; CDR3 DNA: TGCAGTGCTTCGGCCGGGACAGGGGTATATTTT; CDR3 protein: CSASAGTGVYF
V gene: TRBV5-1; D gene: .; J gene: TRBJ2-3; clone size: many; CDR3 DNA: TGCGCCAGCAGCTTGGCCCTGGGAGATACGCAGTATTTT; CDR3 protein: CASSLALGDTQYF
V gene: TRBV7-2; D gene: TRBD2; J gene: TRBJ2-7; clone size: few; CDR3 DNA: TGTGCCAGCAGCTTCGCCGGGAGGAACGAGCAGTACTTC; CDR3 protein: CASSFAGRNEQYF
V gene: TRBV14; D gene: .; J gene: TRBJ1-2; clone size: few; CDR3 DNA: TGTGCCAGCAGCCAAGAGGATACCGGTGGTTATGGCTACACCTTC; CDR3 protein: CASSQEDTGGYGYTF
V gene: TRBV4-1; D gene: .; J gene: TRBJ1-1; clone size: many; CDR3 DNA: TGCGCCAGCAGCCTTTTTCTTGAGACGGTGAACACTGAAGCTTTCTTT; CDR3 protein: CASSLFLETVNTEAFF
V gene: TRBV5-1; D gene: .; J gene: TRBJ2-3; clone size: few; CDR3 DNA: TGCGCCAGCAGCCCGCTCACAGGGACCAACACAGATACGCAGTATTTT; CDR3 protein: CASSPLTGTNTDTQYF
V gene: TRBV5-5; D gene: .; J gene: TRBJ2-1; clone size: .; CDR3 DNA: TGTGCCAGCAGCTTGGCCCAGGATGAGCAGTTCTTC; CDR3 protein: CASSLAQDEQFF
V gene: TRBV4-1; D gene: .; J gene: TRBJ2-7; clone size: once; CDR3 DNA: TGCGCCAGCAGCCCAGGGAACGCCGGGGGCGAGCAGTACTTC; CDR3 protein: CASSPGNAGGEQYF
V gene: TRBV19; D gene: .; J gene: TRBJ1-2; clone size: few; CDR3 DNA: TGTGCCAGTAGTATCCGGCAGGGAAGCCGCGCTAACTATGGCTACACCTTC; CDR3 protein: CASSIRQGSRANYGYTF
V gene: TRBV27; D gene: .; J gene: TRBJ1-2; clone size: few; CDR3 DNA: TGTGCCAGCAGTTCCCTTACAGGGACTCTAGGCTACACCTTC; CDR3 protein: CASSSLTGTLGYTF
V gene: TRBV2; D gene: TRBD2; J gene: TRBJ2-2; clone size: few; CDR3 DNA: TGTGCCAGCAGTCCGGGACTATCTGCCGGGGAGCTGTTTTTT; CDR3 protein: CASSPGLSAGELFF
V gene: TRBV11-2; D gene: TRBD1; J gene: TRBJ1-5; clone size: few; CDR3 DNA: TGTGCCAGCAGCCCGGGACAGATCAATCAGCCCCAGCATTTT; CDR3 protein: CASSPGQINQPQHF
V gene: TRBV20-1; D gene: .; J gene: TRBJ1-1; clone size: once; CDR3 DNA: TGCAGTGCTAGCTTTATAACAGGTCTCACTGAAGCTTTCTTT; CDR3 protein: CSASFITGLTEAFF
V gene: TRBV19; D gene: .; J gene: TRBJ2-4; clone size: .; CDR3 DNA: TGTGCCAGTAGTATGGGGGCTGCCAAAAACATTCAGTACTTC; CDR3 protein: CASSMGAAKNIQYF
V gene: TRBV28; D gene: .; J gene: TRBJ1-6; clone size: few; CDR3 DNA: TGTGCCAGCAGGACCCCGGACGGTAATTCACCCCTCCACTTT; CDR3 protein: CASRTPDGNSPLHF
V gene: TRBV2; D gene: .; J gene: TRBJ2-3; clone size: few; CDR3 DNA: TGTGCCAGCAATAGGGACGTCACAGATACGCAGTATTTT; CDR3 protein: CASNRDVTDTQYF
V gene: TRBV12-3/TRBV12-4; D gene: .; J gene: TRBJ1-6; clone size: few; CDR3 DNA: TGTGCCAGCAGTTTATTTGAGAATTCACCCCTCCACTTT; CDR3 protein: CASSLFENSPLHF